Given below is one TCR beta chain in context. The junction had 9 bases not matched to a gene; V was cut back by 3 bases and J by 5 bases. The CDR3 is 15 residues long. Per germline, CDR1 LNHNV and CDR2 YYDKDF (reference sequence). TCRdb keeps only in-frame clones here, not all; method: immunoSEQ multiplex PCR. This table holds roughly 32,000 clones, approximately 94% found once. The sample comes from a study of T cell changes during pregnancy in multiple sclerosis. The chain is built from TRBV15 and TRBJ1-2; TRBD1 aligns across 7 bases. The TCR comes from a female donor with multiple sclerosis, enrolled in a pregnancy study. The sample here was CD4+ T cells from peripheral blood mononuclear cells, taken in the second trimester of pregnancy. CDR3 amino acids: CATSSLRQGIYGYTF. The CDR3 DNA sequence: TGTGCCACCAGCAGTCTTAGACAGGGCATATATGGCTACACCTTC.